This T cell receptor beta chain derives from a study of T-cell reconstitution after alpha-beta-depleted transplantation in children. Deletions cut 4 bases from V and 6 bases from J, with 17 bases between. This CDR3 is built from 15 residues. Germline loops: CDR1 SGHRS, CDR2 YFSETQ. A library of TCRbeta sequences, prepared with unique molecular identifiers, was generated. TCRdb itself ran the PCR reads through MiXCR, one entry per CDR3 protein. The sample contains around 370,000 distinct CDR3 sequences, about 9.3% of which appear only once. This specimen was PBMCs from the stem cell graft donor, taken from the stem cell graft. This chain connects TRBV5-1 to TRBJ2-1; the D is unclear. This clonotype was sampled from a human donor who donated a stem cell graft to a child with acute lymphoblastic leukemia. The DNA for the CDR3 is TGCGCCAGCAGCCCGGAGCCCGAAGGGTTCAATGAGCAGTTCTTC. Translating gives CASSPEPEGFNEQFF.